Listed below are T cell receptor beta chains from one sample, sequenced in a study of beta chain features in type 1 diabetes. The repertoire was sequenced with immunoSEQ multiplex PCR; TCRdb's copy has only in-frame clones and lacks some. The sample has about 350,000 clones, around a fifth seen once. Sample: naive CD4+ T cells from blood. The source is a woman between 18 and 30 years old in good health. Each CDR3 is given with its conserved first and last residue.

>TRBJ1-1|TRBV4-3
CASSQDLRRVEAFF
>TRBJ2-1|TRBV9
CASSVQAGEYNEQFF
>TRBJ2-7|TRBV15
CATSWAFDEQYF
>TRBJ2-2|TRBV7-2
CASSTLGLAVGGELFF
>TRBJ2-7|TRBV6-1
CASSDMGLVPSYEQYF
>TRBJ2-2|TRBV25-1
CASSDWAGGGTGELFF
>TRBJ1-1|TRBV7-8
CASSPLQGARTEAFF
>TRBJ1-2|TRBV14
CASSQERGYGYTF
>TRBJ1-2|TRBV7-9
CASSPQVPYGYTF
>TRBJ1-1|TRBV7-9
CASSLASGRTEAFF